A selection of T cell receptor beta chains follows, all from one sample in a study of CD8+CD57+ T cells in acquired aplastic anemia. TCRdb used MiXCR to reprocess the reads, holding one entry per CDR3 protein. This table holds around 140,000 distinct CDR3 sequences, approximately 41% found once. The sequenced sample consisted of sorted CD4+, CD8+, or CD8+CD57+ T cells (not recorded which) from PBMCs. The receptors were sampled from a human donor in good health, serving as a control. CDR3s include the opening cysteine and the closing phenylalanine or tryptophan.

V gene	J gene	CDR3 protein
TRBV7-2	TRBJ1-1	CASSLAGMNTEAFF
TRBV28	TRBJ1-1	CATRNSGTEAFF
TRBV20-1	TRBJ1-2	CSAYDRGDYGYTF
TRBV9	TRBJ2-1	CASSESTGGLRNEQFF
TRBV2	TRBJ2-7	CASSDRASYEQYF
TRBV29-1	TRBJ1-1	CSGKLQGRGDEAFF
TRBV12-5	TRBJ1-1	CASGSGGRERFYTEAFF
TRBV19	TRBJ1-2	CASSISRVYGYTF
TRBV9	TRBJ2-6	CVSTNGVGGANVLTF
TRBV28	TRBJ1-1	CASRPAQGGTEAFF
TRBV12-3/TRBV12-4	TRBJ2-5	CASTKLPQETQYF
TRBV9	TRBJ1-4	CASSPKEGRASEKLFF
TRBV19	TRBJ1-5	CASSIAQQPQHF
TRBV5-4	TRBJ2-7	CASSSGPPTYEQYF
TRBV15	TRBJ2-2	CATSRPPLNTGELFF
TRBV6-2/TRBV6-3	TRBJ1-4	CASGTGGEGEKLFF
TRBV3-1	TRBJ2-3	CASSNGGADTQYF
TRBV5-4	TRBJ1-2	CASKIDRANNYGYTF
TRBV30	TRBJ1-4	CAWRKKGTTNEKLFF
TRBV20-1	TRBJ2-5	CSARDETQYF
TRBV24-1	TRBJ2-6	CATSPRGQGAFGANVLTF
TRBV24-1	TRBJ2-1	CATSDFLSDEQFF
TRBV12-3/TRBV12-4	TRBJ1-4	CASSVSVSGNEKLFF
TRBV6-1	TRBJ1-5	CASTKGASNQPQHF
TRBV25-1	TRBJ2-3	CASSERRGGRGADTQYF
TRBV6-5	TRBJ2-3	CASRLDREPQYF
TRBV3-1	TRBJ1-5	CASSGSYERQPQHF
TRBV6-1	TRBJ1-5	CASSPRDREDQPQHF
TRBV12-3/TRBV12-4	TRBJ2-2	CASSLGPTGGLFF
TRBV25-1	TRBJ2-3	CASSERDGGADTQYF
TRBV10-3	TRBJ1-1	CAIRGTENTEAFF
TRBV9	TRBJ2-3	CASSVEQRGGRNTQYF
TRBV7-9	TRBJ2-1	CASSLAGASMNEQFF
TRBV28	TRBJ2-3	CASSQGQPTDTQYF
TRBV12-3/TRBV12-4	TRBJ1-5	CASRGVSRRRNQPQHF
TRBV24-1	TRBJ2-1	CATSDWSEQQFF
TRBV5-1	TRBJ1-2	CASSRDGQGGRGYTF
TRBV27	TRBJ1-2	CASSLSGQGTYGYTF
TRBV2	TRBJ1-2	CASSATVHGYTF
TRBV5-1	TRBJ2-3	CAGSPGLAGVTDTQYF
TRBV29-1	TRBJ2-3	CSVAGGAVADTQYF
TRBV7-9	NA	CASSVTGVYEQYF
TRBV7-4	TRBJ2-7	CASTSNSSGQGRYEQYF
TRBV14	TRBJ1-3	CASSQETLTGTGNTIYF
TRBV12-3/TRBV12-4	TRBJ1-1	CASSSGWALGAFF
TRBV10-3	TRBJ2-7	CAISEGTSGYEQYF
TRBV7-9	TRBJ1-6	CASSLAVGGQTPLHF
TRBV6-6	TRBJ2-5	CASLRGGADETQYF
TRBV5-4	TRBJ2-5	CASSVGPDQETQYF
TRBV20-1	TRBJ2-3	CSAQTSGDLTDTQYF